These 30 T cell receptor beta chains originate from one sample sequenced in a study of T cells after yellow fever vaccination. TCRdb recomputed calls from the 5' RACE reads with MiXCR, one row per CDR3 protein. There are some 420,000 distinct CDR3 sequences in the sample; under 20% occur only once, and over 15% lies in the top ten. Sequencing was performed on PBMCs, taken before the yellow fever booster vaccination. All receptors derive from a man aged 18 to 30 who received the YFV17D yellow fever vaccine.

This clonotype was observed a few times. This chain uses TRBV10-3 with TRBJ1-1; 11 nucleotides match TRBD1. Losses at the gene ends were 5 bases for V and 5 bases for J; bases not matched to a gene: 4. Germline-derived CDR1 and CDR2 are ENHRY and SYGVKD. CDR3 length equals 14 residues. The CDR3 here is CAISRTGGETEAFF. DNA of the CDR3: TGTGCCATCAGTCGGACAGGGGGCGAAACTGAAGCTTTCTTT.

The V and J genes are TRBV18 and TRBJ2-5, with a possible D match to TRBD1 (5 bases). Germline CDR1 KGHSH, CDR2 LQKENI. V was cut by 10 bases and J by 13 bases, with 25 bases left in between. The CDR3 consists of 13 residues. CDR3 amino acids: CAILTEPTTPRYF. CDR3 sequence (DNA): TGTGCCATCTTGACAGAGCCGACAACACCGAGGTACTTC.

There are a few counts of this clonotype. The chain employs TRBV30 and TRBJ2-1; no clear D gene. CDR1 is GTSNPN, CDR2 SVGIG, per germline (reference sequence). The CDR3 totals 10 residues. The V and J ends lost 0 bases and 10 bases respectively, with 4 bases between them. CDR3 DNA sequence: TGTGCCTGGAGTGTAAACGAGCAGTTCTTC. Amino acid sequence: CAWSVNEQFF. The whole variable domain, remainder taken from reference TRBV30 and TRBJ2-1, is SQTIHQWPATLVQPVGSPLSLECTVEGTSNPNLYWYRQAAGRGLQLLFYSVGIGQISSEVPQNLSASRPQDRQFILSSKKLLLSDSGFYLCAWSVNEQFFGPGTRLTVL.

The rearrangement joins TRBV6-5 to TRBJ1-5; D possibly corresponds to TRBD1 (6 bases). CDR1 MNHEY and CDR2 SVGAGI come from the germline V gene. CDR3 length: 15 residues. The V and J ends lost 0 bases and 5 bases respectively, with 11 bases between them. The CDR3 region is CASSYSNGGHQPQHF. The CDR3 nucleotides read TGTGCCAGCAGTTACTCGAACGGGGGCCATCAGCCCCAGCATTTT.

This clonotype was counted ten times or more. This chain connects TRBV11-2 to TRBJ2-7; D is ambiguous. V lost 1 base, J lost 0 bases, and 7 bases lay in between. This CDR3 is built from 14 residues. Germline V gene lookup returns CDR1 SGHAT and CDR2 FQNNGV. The CDR3 loop is CASSLAANSYEQYV. DNA of the CDR3: TGTGCCAGCAGCTTAGCTGCTAACTCCTACGAGCAGTACGTC.

The V call is TRBV9, the J call TRBJ2-5; 13 nucleotides match TRBD2. Trimming cost V 3 bases and J 5 bases; bases outside gene matches: 4. Germline V gives CDR1 SGDLS, CDR2 YYNGEE. This CDR3 comprises 15 residues. The CDR3 DNA follows: TGTGCCAGCAGCGGAACTAGCGGGGGGGCGGAGACCCAGTACTTC. This gives the protein CASSGTSGGAETQYF.

The rearrangement links TRBV27 to TRBJ2-3, with D possibly being TRBD1 (5 bases). Trimming pared 5 bases from V and 5 bases from J, leaving 14 bases between. Germline V CDR1 and CDR2: MNHEY, SMNVEV (reference sequence). The CDR3 length is 14 residues. DNA for the CDR3: TGTGCCAGCAGTCTCTGGGTGGGGCGAGATACGCAGTATTTT. This gives the protein CASSLWVGRDTQYF.

The rearrangement links TRBV6-1 to TRBJ1-1, with D unresolved. The CDR3 is 17 amino acids. Germline V gene sequence: CDR1 MNHNS, CDR2 SASEGT. Deletions cut 2 bases from V and 0 bases from J, with 16 bases between. Here the CDR3 reads CASSETWAGHLNTEAFF. In DNA form, the CDR3 reads TGTGCCAGCAGTGAAACATGGGCCGGTCACCTGAACACTGAAGCTTTCTTT.

The chain combines TRBV7-3 with TRBJ2-7; TRBD2 might be the D (5 bases). CDR3 length: 15 residues. V gave up 0 bases and J gave up 3 bases, with 12 bases separating them. The germline V gene encodes CDR1 SGHTA and CDR2 FQGTGA. The CDR3, as DNA: TGTGCCAGCAGCTTAACTGGCGGAGGATTCTACGAGCAGTACTTC. This gives the protein CASSLTGGGFYEQYF.

The table lists this clonotype with a few counts. The rearrangement uses TRBV6-6 and TRBJ2-5; TRBD2 agrees at 10 bases. CDR3 length equals 18 residues. The germline V gene has CDR1 MNHNY and CDR2 SVGAGI (reference sequence). The V segment lost 5 bases and the J segment 5 bases; nucleotides outside the gene matches: 17. The CDR3 region has the DNA TGTGCCAGCAGTCCCTGGGTAGCGGGGGGCCAACAGGTGGAGACCCAGTACTTC. Its protein product is CASSPWVAGGQQVETQYF.

This clonotype has just a few counts. The chain has TRBV3-1 and TRBJ2-5; a possible D gene is TRBD2 (5 bases). V lost 0 bases, J lost 7 bases, and 9 bases lay in between. The CDR3 sequence is 13 residues long. The V gene's germline CDR1 is LGHDT and CDR2 YNNKEL (reference sequence). The CDR3 sequence: CASSQDSRGTQYF. For the CDR3, the DNA is TGTGCCAGCAGCCAAGATAGCCGGGGGACCCAGTACTTC.

This clonotype has a handful of counts. This chain connects TRBV12-3 or TRBV12-4 to TRBJ1-1; TRBD1 aligns across 11 bases. CDR3 size: 16 residues. The V gene end was trimmed by 5 bases and the J gene end by 3 bases; junction bases not matched to a gene: 8. DNA for the CDR3: TGTGCCAGCAGTCCCGGGACAGGGGGTTGGGACACTGAAGCTTTCTTT. Its translation is CASSPGTGGWDTEAFF.

The chain has TRBV5-4 and TRBJ2-5, with D possibly matching TRBD1 (5 bases). The CDR3 spans 13 residues. V was trimmed by 2 bases and J by 5 bases, leaving 10 bases between them. Germline V gene sequence: CDR1 SGHNT, CDR2 YYREEE (reference sequence). The CDR3 DNA reads as TGTGCCAGCAGCTTACAGGATAGTGAGACCCAGTACTTC. Its translation is CASSLQDSETQYF.

This clonotype showed up many times. The rearrangement links TRBV7-2 to TRBJ2-1; 8 bases are a match to TRBD2. The junction had 14 bases not matched to a gene; V was cut back by 5 bases and J by 8 bases. Germline-derived CDR1 and CDR2 are SGHTA and FQGNSA. This CDR3 has 16 residues. CDR3 amino acids: CASSIGAGATSYEQFF. The CDR3 coding sequence is TGTGCCAGCAGCATAGGAGCGGGGGCCACTTCCTATGAGCAGTTCTTC.

There are a few counts of this clonotype. The gene calls are TRBV10-3 and TRBJ2-7; TRBD2 is a possible D gene (6 bases). CDR1 ENHRY and CDR2 SYGVKD come from the germline V gene. V lost 8 bases to trimming and J lost 2 bases, with 16 bases between them. The CDR3 totals 14 residues. The CDR3 reads CAIGRAGAPYEQYF. CDR3 in DNA: TGTGCCATCGGGAGAGCGGGTGCCCCCTACGAGCAGTACTTC.

The J gene is TRBJ2-4, the V gene TRBV2; 9 bases line up with TRBD1. The length of the CDR3 is 13 residues. From germline, CDR1 is SNHLY and CDR2 FYNNEI. V shed 8 bases and J 5 bases; nucleotides not matched to a gene: 4. The CDR3 protein is CASSDRGENIQYF. Here the CDR3 DNA reads TGTGCCAGCTCCGACAGGGGGGAAAACATTCAGTACTTC. The full variable domain, rest sourced from reference TRBV2 and TRBJ2-4, is EPEVTQTPSHQVTQMGQEVILRCVPISNHLYFYWYRQILGQKVEFLVSFYNNEISEKSEIFDDQFSVERPDGSNFTLKIRSTKLEDSAMYFCASSDRGENIQYFGAGTRLSVL.

This clonotype has only a few counts. The chain employs TRBV7-2 and TRBJ2-3, with D uncertain. Per germline, CDR1 SGHTA and CDR2 FQGNSA. The CDR3 runs 15 residues. Trimming took 1 base from V and 2 from J, leaving 10 bases between them. This CDR3 reads CASSLGIQNTDTQYF. In nucleotides, the CDR3 is TGTGCCAGCAGCTTAGGGATACAGAACACAGATACGCAGTATTTT.

This clonotype has a handful of counts. At one end, the junction sequence differs from germline, possibly due to a read error. The chain recombines TRBV7-6 with TRBJ2-1, with 7 bases fitting TRBD1. The germline gives CDR1 SGHVS, CDR2 FNYEAQ. This CDR3 comprises 13 residues. CDR3 protein: CASSLETGTDRVF. The CDR3 DNA follows: TGTGCCAGCAGCTTAGAGACCGGGACAGATAGGGTCTTC.

The chain employs TRBV2 and TRBJ2-3; 12 positions agree with TRBD2. V dropped 2 bases and J dropped 5; count of bases not matched to a gene: 8. The CDR3 covers 17 residues. Germline values: CDR1 SNHLY, CDR2 FYNNEI. CDR3 DNA: TGTGCCAGCAGTGAATGGGCTAGCGGGGGGGCCCAAGATACGCAGTATTTT. Translating gives CASSEWASGGAQDTQYF.

This sequence joins TRBV12-3 or TRBV12-4 and TRBJ2-1; weak D call: TRBD2 (5 bases). There are 12 residues in the CDR3. Between the trimmed V and J ends, which lost 5 bases and 16 bases, there was a span of 18 bases. The CDR3 sequence: CASSETGKTKFF. CDR3 in DNA: TGTGCCAGCAGTGAGACCGGGAAAACAAAATTCTTC.

DNA of the CDR3: TGTGCCACCGGGGACCGGGACCCCCCCTACGAGCAGTACTTC. It codes for CATGDRDPPYEQYF. The chain combines TRBV15 with TRBJ2-7; perhaps D is TRBD1 or TRBD2 (5 bases each). Deletions cut 8 bases from V and 2 bases from J, with 16 bases between. The germline CDR1 and CDR2 sequences are LNHNV and YYDKDF (reference sequence). This CDR3 contains 14 residues.

V gene TRBV4-3 combines with J gene TRBJ1-2; unclear D gene. V was clipped by 0 bases and J by 4 bases, with 12 bases between them. Germline CDR1 is LGHNA and CDR2 is YSLEER. The CDR3 loop spans 15 amino acids. DNA of the CDR3: TGCGCCAGCAGCCAAGAACCGAGGCGCGGCTATGGCTACACCTTC. It codes for CASSQEPRRGYGYTF.

V and J are TRBV5-1 and TRBJ1-1; D gene unclear. This CDR3 is 16 amino acids long. Germline assignment: CDR1 SGHRS and CDR2 YFSETQ. Trimming removed 2 bases from V and 1 base from J, with 15 bases in between. The DNA for the CDR3 is TGCGCCAGCAGCTTAGTAGGGATAGAGGGGAACACTGAAGCTTTCTTT. Translating gives CASSLVGIEGNTEAFF.

The chain links TRBV12-3 or TRBV12-4 to TRBJ2-2; unclear D gene. The CDR3 runs 14 residues. V was pared by 3 bases and J by 3 bases, with 8 bases between. The CDR3 nucleotides are TGTGCCAGCAGTTTTTGGGGTGACACCGGGGAGCTGTTTTTT. Amino acid sequence: CASSFWGDTGELFF.

The genes are TRBV7-9 and TRBJ1-3; D might be TRBD1 (5 bases). Germline CDR1 is SEHNR and CDR2 is FQNEAQ (reference sequence). The length of the CDR3 is 15 residues. V lost 5 bases and J lost 0, with 11 bases in between. The CDR3, as DNA: TGTGCCAGCAGCAACCGACAGAGCTCTGGAAACACCATATATTTT. It specifies CASSNRQSSGNTIYF. Variable domain in full (rest from reference TRBV7-9 and TRBJ1-3): DTGVSQNPRHKITKRGQNVTFRCDPISEHNRLYWYRQTLGQGPEFLTYFQNEAQLEKSRLLSDRFSAERPKGSFSTLEIQRTEQGDSAMYLCASSNRQSSGNTIYFGEGSWLTVV.

V is TRBV29-1 and J is TRBJ1-5; 10 bases match TRBD1. CDR3 length: 13 residues. Trimming removed 2 bases from V and 8 bases from J; junction bases left unmatched: 3. Germline V gene sequence: CDR1 SQVTM, CDR2 ANQGSEA. The CDR3 protein is CSVEQGTGEPQHF. The CDR3 nucleotides read TGCAGCGTTGAACAGGGGACAGGGGAGCCCCAGCATTTT.

This clonotype was observed a handful of times. This chain connects TRBV11-2 to TRBJ2-3; D ambiguous. V was pared by 1 base and J by 5 bases, with 13 bases between. Germline V gives CDR1 SGHAT, CDR2 FQNNGV. The CDR3 loop spans 15 amino acids. The CDR3 nucleotides are TGTGCCAGCAGCTTAGTACGAACGCTTATAGATACGCAGTATTTT. Translation gives CASSLVRTLIDTQYF.

There are a few counts of this clonotype. V gene TRBV10-3 combines with J gene TRBJ2-3; 9 nucleotides align to TRBD2. The germline V gene encodes CDR1 ENHRY and CDR2 SYGVKD. V was clipped by 0 bases and J by 0 bases; unmatched bases: 7. This CDR3 has 18 residues. The DNA of the CDR3 is TGTGCCATCAGTGAGTCGGTTAGCGGGGGCCCTAGCACAGATACGCAGTATTTT. Its translation: CAISESVSGGPSTDTQYF.

This clonotype has just a few counts. This chain links TRBV7-9 with TRBJ2-3; D perhaps matches TRBD1 (6 bases). Germline V gene data show CDR1 as SEHNR and CDR2 as FQNEAQ (reference sequence). Trimming removed 4 bases from V and 1 base from J, with 15 bases in between. This CDR3 is 16 amino acids long. The DNA of the CDR3 is TGTGCCAGCAGCTCGGATACAGGGATCGGCACAGATACGCAGTATTTT. Translation gives CASSSDTGIGTDTQYF.

This clonotype was counted between two and nine times. The CDR3 nucleotides are TGTGCCAGCAGCTCAAACGGGGGGGGCACTGAAGCTTTCTTT. Encoded protein: CASSSNGGGTEAFF. This chain links TRBV11-2 with TRBJ1-1; the D gene is possibly TRBD1 (5 bases). With 4 bases removed from V and 4 bases from J, the gap between germline ends came to 13 bases. This CDR3 has 14 amino acids. CDR1 and CDR2 from the germline V gene are SGHAT and FQNNGV.